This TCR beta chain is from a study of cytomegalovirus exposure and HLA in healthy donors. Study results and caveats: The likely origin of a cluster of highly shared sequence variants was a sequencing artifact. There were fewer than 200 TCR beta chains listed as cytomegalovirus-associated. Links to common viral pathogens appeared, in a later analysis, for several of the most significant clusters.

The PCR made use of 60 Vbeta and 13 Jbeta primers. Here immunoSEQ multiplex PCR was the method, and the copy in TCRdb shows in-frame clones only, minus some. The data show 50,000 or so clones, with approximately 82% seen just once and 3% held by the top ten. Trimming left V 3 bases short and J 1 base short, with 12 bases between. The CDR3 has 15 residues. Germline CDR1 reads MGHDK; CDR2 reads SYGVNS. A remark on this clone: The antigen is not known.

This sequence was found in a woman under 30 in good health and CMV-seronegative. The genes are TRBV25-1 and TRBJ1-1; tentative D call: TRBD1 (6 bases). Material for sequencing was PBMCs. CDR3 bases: TGTGCCAGCAGTGACCTGGGCAGGGGGAACACTGAAGCTTTCTTT. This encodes CASSDLGRGNTEAFF.